The 19 T cell receptor beta chains in this list originate from one sample, sequenced in a study of control samples from healthy donors and cancer patients (dated by TCRdb to 2020 to 2022). Libraries were made using the immunoSEQ multiplex PCR assay. TCRdb took over this immuneACCESS table, retaining in-frame rearrangements with V and J assigned. Such tables are incomplete; in checked studies, under half of the missing clones stem from an unresolved V gene, and the remainder is unexplained. Counted in this sample were 5,600 or so clones; roughly 81% of them appeared once. The leading ten clones occupy roughly 6.6% of the sample. Source material: formalin-fixed, paraffin-embedded tissue. Receptor source: a female donor with lung cancer.

This rearrangement joins TRBV9 to TRBJ2-5, with D perhaps TRBD1 or TRBD2 (5 bases each). The CDR3 is 15 residues long. Trimming stripped 0 bases from V and 1 base from J, with 10 bases between. CDR1 is SGDLS, CDR2 YYNGEE, per germline. The CDR3 sequence: CASSVVGRPQETQYF. Written as DNA, the CDR3 is TGTGCCAGCAGCGTAGTGGGACGGCCCCAAGAGACCCAGTACTTC.

The V gene is TRBV4-2, the J gene TRBJ2-2, with 9 bases fitting TRBD2. The CDR3 is 16 residues long. CDR1 LGHNA and CDR2 YNFKEQ come from the germline V gene. Unmatched junction bases numbered 8, after V lost 5 bases and J lost 4 bases. CDR3 sequence reads: CASSTPSGKFTGELFF. The CDR3 DNA is TGTGCCAGCAGCACCCCTAGCGGGAAATTCACCGGGGAGCTGTTTTTT.

The V gene is TRBV7-2, the J gene TRBJ1-4, with D unresolved. Germline CDR1 and CDR2: SGHTA and FQGNSA. Trimming left V 5 bases short and J 8 bases short, with 15 bases between. This CDR3 has 14 amino acids. The CDR3 reads CASSAWVSSEKLFF. The CDR3 DNA sequence: TGTGCCAGCAGCGCTTGGGTCAGTTCCGAAAAACTGTTTTTT.

The chain has TRBV5-1 and TRBJ2-7, with TRBD1 identical over 8 bases. The V and J ends lost 3 bases and 6 bases, in that order; junction bases with no gene match: 8. Germline loops: CDR1 SGHRS, CDR2 YFSETQ. This CDR3 is built from 14 residues. The CDR3: CASSSGTGSGEQYF. The CDR3 DNA sequence: TGCGCCAGCAGCTCAGGGACAGGTAGCGGCGAGCAGTACTTC.

The chain links TRBV6-5 to TRBJ2-7, with a tentative D call TRBD1 (7 bases). Trimming took off 1 base at V and 7 bases at J, with 14 bases between the two ends. Per germline, CDR1 MNHEY and CDR2 SVGAGI. This CDR3 has 14 amino acids. Here the CDR3 reads CASSYLEQGREQYF. The CDR3 DNA reads TGTGCCAGCAGTTACTTGGAACAGGGGAGGGAGCAGTACTTC.

The chain links TRBV4-2 to TRBJ2-7; 10 nucleotides line up with TRBD2. Trimming at V came to 1 base and at J to 5 bases, leaving 8 bases not matched to a gene. The CDR3 contains 16 residues. CDR1 and CDR2 (germline): LGHNA, YNFKEQ. The CDR3 loop reads CASSQAQASGSNEQYF. CDR3 nucleotide sequence: TGTGCCAGCAGCCAAGCCCAGGCTAGCGGGAGTAACGAGCAGTACTTC.

The chain carries TRBV7-9 and TRBJ1-2; no reliable D call. CDR3 length: 15 residues. The V and J ends lost 1 base and 0 bases respectively, with 9 bases between them. Germline V gene lookup returns CDR1 SEHNR and CDR2 FQNEAQ (reference sequence). DNA for the CDR3: TGTGCCAGCAGCTTAGGAAGTTCAGCTAACTATGGCTACACCTTC. It specifies CASSLGSSANYGYTF.

The chain joins TRBV18 to TRBJ2-7; D ambiguous. CDR1 and CDR2 from the germline V gene are KGHSH and LQKENI. CDR3 length equals 16 residues. The V end was cut by 2 bases, the J end by 3 bases, with 17 bases between. CDR3 loop: CASSPESGSARYEQYF. The CDR3 DNA reads as TGTGCCAGCTCACCAGAATCCGGAAGCGCCCGCTACGAGCAGTACTTC.

The V and J genes are TRBV12-3 or TRBV12-4 and TRBJ2-5; 7 bases are shared with TRBD1. The CDR3 length is 13 residues. After removal of 3 bases from V and 3 bases from J, the junction contained 1 base not matched to a gene. Here the CDR3 DNA reads TGTGCCAGCAGTTTGGGACAGAAAGAGACCCAGTACTTC. Encoded protein: CASSLGQKETQYF.

V usage is TRBV30 and J usage is TRBJ1-5; no firm D call. The germline V gene encodes CDR1 GTSNPN and CDR2 SVGIG (reference sequence). This CDR3 spans 15 amino acids. Between the trimmed V and J ends, which lost 0 bases and 2 bases, there was a span of 11 bases. CDR3 bases: TGTGCCTGGAGTGTAGGAATGGCAGGCAATCAGCCCCAGCATTTT. Protein: CAWSVGMAGNQPQHF.

J is TRBJ2-2 and V is TRBV7-2; 9 nucleotides line up with TRBD2. The V segment lost 5 bases and the J segment 6 bases; nucleotides outside the gene matches: 10. The CDR3 has 16 amino acids. From germline, CDR1 is SGHTA and CDR2 FQGNSA. The CDR3 is CASSGRAGGFSGELFF. The DNA of the CDR3 is TGTGCCAGCAGCGGAAGAGCGGGAGGTTTTTCCGGGGAGCTGTTTTTT.

This clone turned up a few times. The chain carries TRBV5-1 and TRBJ2-1; TRBD2 agrees at 8 bases. The CDR3 has 15 amino acids. V was clipped by 4 bases and J by 4 bases; unmatched bases: 7. CDR1 and CDR2 (germline): SGHRS, YFSETQ. CDR3 nucleotides: TGCGCCAGCAGCGGAGCGGGAGACCCTTACAATGAGCAGTTCTTC. Protein product: CASSGAGDPYNEQFF.

This chain joins TRBV28 and TRBJ1-5; a weak D match, TRBD1 (5 bases). Germline CDR1 reads MDHEN; CDR2 reads SYDVKM. The V and J ends lost 11 bases and 7 bases respectively, with 18 bases between them. CDR3 length: 13 amino acids. The CDR3 spells CAVYGGNSQPQHF. In DNA, the CDR3 is TGTGCCGTCTACGGGGGGAACTCGCAGCCCCAGCATTTT.

V usage is TRBV15 and J usage is TRBJ1-1; D gene uncertain. Per the germline V gene, CDR1 is LNHNV and CDR2 is YYDKDF (reference sequence). V dropped 1 base and J dropped 4 bases, with 16 bases sitting between them. CDR3 length equals 16 residues. In DNA form, the CDR3 reads TGTGCCACCAGCAGAGCCCGACCGGGGTTAGGCACTGAAGCTTTCTTT. Translation: CATSRARPGLGTEAFF.

The chain uses TRBV29-1 and TRBJ1-2; D is unclear. CDR3 size: 16 residues. The V end was cut by 3 bases, the J end by 5 bases, with 22 bases between. In germline, CDR1 is SQVTM, CDR2 ANQGSEA. The CDR3 loop is CSVDREATVETYGYTF. CDR3 DNA: TGCAGCGTTGACCGGGAGGCCACCGTTGAAACTTATGGCTACACCTTC.

This clone was picked up one time. The chain carries TRBV11-3 and TRBJ2-1; no definite D call. Between the trimmed V and J ends, which lost 3 bases and 8 bases, there was a span of 5 bases. This CDR3 has 11 residues. Germline CDR1 and CDR2: SGHNT and YENEEA. CDR3: CASSFFDEQFF. DNA for the CDR3: TGTGCCAGCAGCTTCTTCGATGAGCAGTTCTTC.

The rearrangement uses TRBV2 and TRBJ2-1; the D call may be TRBD1 or TRBD2 (6 bases each). The CDR3 sequence is 12 residues long. V was clipped by 4 bases and J by 12 bases, with 13 bases between them. CDR1 and CDR2 (germline): SNHLY, FYNNEI. The CDR3 DNA reads as TGTGCCAGCAGTGTCCAACAGGGAGGGCAGTTCTTC. Protein product: CASSVQQGGQFF. The full variable domain, rest sourced from reference TRBV2 and TRBJ2-1, is EPEVTQTPSHQVTQMGQEVILRCVPISNHLYFYWYRQILGQKVEFLVSFYNNEISEKSEIFDDQFSVERPDGSNFTLKIRSTKLEDSAMYFCASSVQQGGQFFGPGTRLTVL.

V is TRBV6-1 and J is TRBJ1-1; D not certain. The CDR3 contains 11 residues. Germline V gives CDR1 MNHNS, CDR2 SASEGT. The germline V and J ends were trimmed by 3 bases and 6 bases, with 5 bases remaining between them. CDR3 amino acids: CASSDGSEAFF. The DNA for the CDR3 is TGTGCCAGCAGTGACGGCTCTGAAGCTTTCTTT.

The chain joins TRBV19 to TRBJ2-3; D remains ambiguous. The germline V gene has CDR1 LNHDA and CDR2 SQIVND (reference sequence). The ends were cut back, 1 base at V and 4 bases at J, with 9 bases in the middle. This CDR3 is 14 amino acids long. The CDR3 sequence: CASSIGDEADTQYF. CDR3 nucleotides: TGTGCCAGTAGTATAGGTGACGAGGCAGATACGCAGTATTTT.